The 3 T cell receptor beta chains below were found in one sample sequenced in a study of T cells expressing NK-cell markers. No DNA is given; TCRdb re-called the 5' RACE reads and lists each CDR3 protein once. This sample's table reports 500,000 to 600,000 distinct CDR3 sequences. Sequenced sample: blood T cells: a sorted CD56 or NKG2C T cell subset, CD4+ or CD8+ T cells, or bulk PBMC T cells (not recorded which). Receptors originate from a man aged 18-30 years in good health.

The chain couples TRBV25-1 to TRBJ2-1; the D call from TCRdb, TRBD2, cannot be confirmed without DNA. The length of the CDR3 is 16 residues. Germline CDR1 reads MGHDK; CDR2 reads SYGVNS. The CDR3 loop reads CASSLASGRYSDEQFF.

This chain links TRBV29-1 with TRBJ1-1; the TCRdb D gene call, TRBD1, has no DNA to confirm it. This CDR3 is 13 amino acids long. From germline, CDR1 is SQVTM and CDR2 ANQGSEA. The chain's CDR3 is CSVDGGRGTEAFF.

This chain uses TRBV27 with TRBJ2-1; TCRdb's D call, TRBD1, is unchecked because there is no DNA. The CDR3 runs to 16 residues. Per the germline V gene, CDR1 is MNHEY and CDR2 is SMNVEV (reference sequence). The CDR3 sequence is CASSLETPLENNEQFF.